The 27 T cell receptor beta chains reported below all come from one sample, sequenced in a study of shared clonotypes between healthy human individuals. Data came from immunoSEQ multiplex PCR; TCRdb stores just in-frame clones and leaves some out. The table records approximately 2.5 million clones, about 92% of them present only once. The material sequenced was naive CD4+ T cells sorted from blood. Subset noted: CD45RA+ positively selected. These receptors were collected from a man aged 18 to 30 in good health.

The chain combines TRBV28 with TRBJ2-7; D unresolved. The germline V gene encodes CDR1 MDHEN and CDR2 SYDVKM. This CDR3 contains 13 residues. V lost 1 base and J 3 bases, leaving 7 bases between the germline ends. This CDR3 reads CASSLSSNYEQYF. CDR3 DNA sequence: TGTGCCAGCAGTTTATCCTCAAACTACGAGCAGTACTTC.

In its sample, this clone was seen a few times. V is TRBV6-5 and J is TRBJ2-2, with no clear D. There are 12 residues in the CDR3. Germline lookup yields CDR1 MNHEY and CDR2 SVGAGI. V lost 7 bases, J lost 6 bases, and 9 bases lay in between. CDR3 bases: TGTGCCAGCACCCCAAGGTCCGGGGAGCTGTTTTTT. This sequence encodes CASTPRSGELFF.

As regards this clone: Other DNA sequences in this specimen translate into the identical CDR3. CDR3 bases: TGCGCCAGCAGCTTGGGTAATGAGCAGTTCTTC. Translating it yields CASSLGNEQFF. The chain uses TRBV5-1 and TRBJ2-1; D is unclear. Between the trimmed V and J ends, which lost 0 bases and 7 bases, there was a span of 2 bases. CDR3 length equals 11 residues. The V gene's germline CDR1 is SGHRS and CDR2 YFSETQ.

The chain links TRBV11-2 to TRBJ2-7; 7 bases line up with TRBD1. Per the germline V gene, CDR1 is SGHAT and CDR2 is FQNNGV. There are 15 residues in the CDR3. J was trimmed by 2 bases and V by 1 base; bases with no gene match: 5. Here the CDR3 reads CASSLVTGATYEQYF. In DNA form, the CDR3 reads TGTGCCAGCAGCTTAGTAACAGGGGCTACCTACGAGCAGTACTTC.

This clone was seen just once. The chain couples TRBV10-3 to TRBJ1-1, with D possibly TRBD1 on 5 matching bases. The germline CDR1 and CDR2 sequences are ENHRY and SYGVKD. This CDR3 spans 15 amino acids. Between the trimmed V and J ends, which lost 7 bases and 1 base, there was a span of 16 bases. Here the CDR3 reads CAITAQVGTNTEAFF. The CDR3 DNA is TGTGCCATCACCGCTCAGGTAGGGACGAACACTGAAGCTTTCTTT.

This clone has a handful of counts. Other nucleotide sequences in the sample specify the same CDR3. The V gene is TRBV5-1, the J gene TRBJ2-2; D is ambiguous. Trimming cost V 0 bases and J 4 bases, with 4 bases left between them. CDR1 and CDR2 (germline): SGHRS, YFSETQ. The CDR3 spans 13 residues. Here the CDR3 reads CASSLGATGELFF. Here the CDR3 DNA reads TGCGCCAGCAGCTTGGGGGCCACCGGGGAGCTGTTTTTT.

J is TRBJ2-5 and V is TRBV4-1; 9 bases agree with TRBD1. Trimming cost V 0 bases and J 4 bases; bases outside gene matches: 15. CDR3 length: 19 residues. Germline loops: CDR1 MGHRA, CDR2 YSYEKL. The CDR3 region has the DNA TGCGCCAGCAGCCAAGATCTGGGGACAGGGAATTCAGTCGGAGAGACCCAGTACTTC. It codes for CASSQDLGTGNSVGETQYF.

V and J are TRBV7-9 and TRBJ2-5; D perhaps matches TRBD1 (6 bases). The V end was cut by 5 bases, the J end by 1 base, with 20 bases between. Germline CDR1 SEHNR, CDR2 FQNEAQ (reference sequence). The CDR3 is 17 amino acids. CDR3 sequence (DNA): TGTGCCAGCAGCCGACGGACAGCACCAATATCCCAAGAGACCCAGTACTTC. It yields the protein CASSRRTAPISQETQYF.

The rearrangement links TRBV6-5 to TRBJ2-3; D may be TRBD2 (7 bases). The CDR3 extends over 15 amino acids. V lost 5 bases, J lost 6 bases, and 18 bases lay in between. Germline lookup yields CDR1 MNHEY and CDR2 SVGAGI. This CDR3 is CASSLRGDYWDTQYF. CDR3 DNA sequence: TGTGCCAGCAGTCTGAGGGGGGACTATTGGGATACGCAGTATTTT.

The chain couples TRBV5-3 to TRBJ1-2; TRBD1 matches 10 bases. TRBV5-3 is an ORF, with its function uncertain. Trimming took 1 base from V and 7 from J; bases not matched to a gene: 7. CDR3 length: 15 residues. As DNA, the CDR3 is TGTGCCAGAAGCTTGACCCGGGACAGGGGCTGTGGCTACACCTTC. Translation gives CARSLTRDRGCGYTF.

The rearrangement uses TRBV5-4 and TRBJ2-5; 8 bases agree with TRBD2. The ends lost 0 bases at V and 2 bases at J; junction bases unmatched: 6. The CDR3 runs 16 residues. The germline CDR1 and CDR2 sequences are SGHNT and YYREEE (reference sequence). In DNA, the CDR3 is TGTGCCAGCAGCTTGGATCTAGCGGGCCGTCAAGAGACCCAGTACTTC. It translates to CASSLDLAGRQETQYF.

The chain links TRBV2 to TRBJ2-2; maybe TRBD1 (6 bases). Trimming left V 6 bases short and J 2 bases short, with 13 bases between. Germline values: CDR1 SNHLY, CDR2 FYNNEI. The CDR3 spans 15 residues. The CDR3 nucleotides read TGTGCCAGCAGGGGGGCCCCGATTAACACCGGGGAGCTGTTTTTT. This translates into CASRGAPINTGELFF.

V and J are TRBV10-3 and TRBJ1-1; D perhaps matches TRBD1 (6 bases). This CDR3 is 15 amino acids long. From germline, CDR1 is ENHRY and CDR2 SYGVKD. V was cut by 2 bases and J by 6 bases, with 16 bases left in between. Written as DNA, the CDR3 is TGTGCCATCAGTGAGCCAAAAACAGGGATCGCTGAAGCTTTCTTT. Amino acid sequence: CAISEPKTGIAEAFF.

The V and J genes are TRBV5-4 and TRBJ2-7; 13 nucleotides match TRBD2. Germline assignment: CDR1 SGHNT and CDR2 YYREEE (reference sequence). Trimming at V came to 4 bases and at J to 4 bases, leaving 8 bases not matched to a gene. CDR3 size: 16 residues. For the CDR3, the DNA is TGTGCCAGCAGCGGCCCGGGACTAGCGGGACTGTACGAGCAGTACTTC. Translating gives CASSGPGLAGLYEQYF. The full variable domain, rest sourced from reference TRBV5-4 and TRBJ2-7, is ETGVTQSPTHLIKTRGQQVTLRCSSQSGHNTVSWYQQALGQGPQFIFQYYREEENGRGNFPPRFSGLQFPNYSSELNVNALELDDSALYLCASSGPGLAGLYEQYFGPGTRLTVT.

This clone occurred once. The chain carries TRBV19 and TRBJ2-7; TRBD1 aligns across 9 bases. J lost 1 base, V lost 2 bases, and 6 bases had no gene match. This CDR3 is built from 16 residues. In germline, CDR1 is LNHDA, CDR2 SQIVND (reference sequence). The CDR3 sequence is CASSISGTGTSYEQYF. Written as DNA, the CDR3 is TGTGCCAGTAGTATAAGTGGGACAGGGACGTCCTACGAGCAGTACTTC.

This sequence joins TRBV19 and TRBJ2-1; TRBD1 is a possible D gene (6 bases). The V end lost 7 bases, the J end lost 8 bases, and 18 bases lay between the germline ends. The CDR3 has 14 amino acids. Germline-derived CDR1 and CDR2 are LNHDA and SQIVND (reference sequence). Here the CDR3 reads CASNQGQVLDEQFF. The CDR3 region has the DNA TGTGCCAGTAACCAGGGACAAGTGTTGGATGAGCAGTTCTTC.

The rearrangement uses TRBV2 and TRBJ2-5, with D possibly being TRBD1 (6 bases). The CDR3 is made up of 13 amino acids. V was pared by 11 bases and J by 5 bases, with 18 bases between. The germline V gene encodes CDR1 SNHLY and CDR2 FYNNEI. CDR3 in amino acids: CALRGDGIETQYF. The CDR3 DNA is TGTGCCCTCAGGGGTGACGGGATTGAGACCCAGTACTTC. The full variable domain, completed using reference TRBV2 and TRBJ2-5, is EPEVTQTPSHQVTQMGQEVILRCVPISNHLYFYWYRQILGQKVEFLVSFYNNEISEKSEIFDDQFSVERPDGSNFTLKIRSTKLEDSAMYFCALRGDGIETQYFGPGTRLLVL.

The chain couples TRBV30 to TRBJ1-1; D might be TRBD1 (6 bases). The CDR3 spans 14 residues. Germline values: CDR1 GTSNPN, CDR2 SVGIG (reference sequence). V lost 8 bases and J lost 4, with 20 bases in between. CDR3 region: CAGSRGLFGTEAFF. The CDR3 coding sequence is TGTGCCGGGTCCAGGGGATTGTTCGGCACTGAAGCTTTCTTT.

This chain uses TRBV5-1 with TRBJ2-2; D remains ambiguous. The germline V gene encodes CDR1 SGHRS and CDR2 YFSETQ. The CDR3 covers 16 residues. With 4 bases removed from V and 0 bases from J, the gap between germline ends came to 13 bases. CDR3 protein: CASSPYVGTNTGELFF. CDR3 sequence (DNA): TGCGCCAGCAGCCCGTACGTGGGGACGAACACCGGGGAGCTGTTTTTT.

V usage is TRBV7-2 and J usage is TRBJ2-5, with TRBD2 matching 7 bases. V dropped 6 bases and J dropped 4; count of bases not matched to a gene: 8. This CDR3 is 14 amino acids long. Germline V gene sequence: CDR1 SGHTA, CDR2 FQGNSA. For the CDR3, the DNA is TGTGCCAGCAGTTCCTGGGAGGGGTCAGAGACCCAGTACTTC. Translating it yields CASSSWEGSETQYF.

Written as DNA, the CDR3 is TGTGCCAGAAGCTCCCCGGACCTAGAAGGACCAGATACGCAGTATTTT. Translating it yields CARSSPDLEGPDTQYF. The rearrangement links TRBV5-3 to TRBJ2-3; D remains ambiguous. TRBV5-3 is annotated as an ORF whose role is uncertain. The V and J ends lost 3 bases and 4 bases respectively, with 18 bases between them. This CDR3 is 16 amino acids long.

The chain joins TRBV6-5 to TRBJ2-3; no definite D call. Trimming removed 6 bases from V and 8 bases from J, with 15 bases in between. This CDR3 comprises 13 residues. Germline V CDR1 and CDR2: MNHEY, SVGAGI. For the CDR3, the DNA is TGTGCCAGCAGGGGCCACGCAGGTGGTACGCAGTATTTT. Translated: CASRGHAGGTQYF.

This clone was seen only a few times. This chain uses TRBV30 with TRBJ1-1; maybe TRBD1 (5 bases). V gave up 8 bases and J gave up 1 base, with 11 bases separating them. The CDR3 is 12 residues long. Germline V gene data show CDR1 as GTSNPN and CDR2 as SVGIG (reference sequence). The CDR3 coding sequence is TGTGCCGCCGACGGGGGGAACACTGAAGCTTTCTTT. Protein product: CAADGGNTEAFF.

V usage is TRBV6-1 and J usage is TRBJ2-2; 8 bases match TRBD1. V was clipped by 2 bases and J by 8 bases; unmatched bases: 10. The length of the CDR3 is 16 residues. The germline gives CDR1 MNHNS, CDR2 SASEGT. The CDR3 protein is CASSEFTGQATGELFF. In DNA, the CDR3 is TGTGCCAGCAGTGAATTCACGGGACAGGCAACAGGGGAGCTGTTTTTT.

The rearrangement links TRBV30 to TRBJ1-4; maybe TRBD1 (5 bases). From germline, CDR1 is GTSNPN and CDR2 SVGIG (reference sequence). This CDR3 contains 14 residues. Trimming took 7 bases from V and 0 from J, leaving 12 bases between them. The CDR3 DNA follows: TGTGCCTCCCGGACACACGCAACTAATGAAAAACTGTTTTTT. Translating it yields CASRTHATNEKLFF.

V gene TRBV5-1 combines with J gene TRBJ2-7, with 8 bases that match TRBD2. Germline CDR1 and CDR2: SGHRS and YFSETQ. This CDR3 spans 15 amino acids. Trimming took 2 bases from V and 7 from J; bases not matched to a gene: 11. Here the CDR3 DNA reads TGCGCCAGCAGCTTAAGGGGACTAGGCTCCAGAGAGCAGTACTTC. It specifies CASSLRGLGSREQYF.

The rearrangement joins TRBV10-3 to TRBJ1-4; 9 bases align to TRBD1. V dropped 5 bases and J dropped 8; count of bases not matched to a gene: 9. Germline-derived CDR1 and CDR2 are ENHRY and SYGVKD. The CDR3 has 15 residues. This CDR3 reads CAISRGTGSGEKLFF. The CDR3 DNA follows: TGTGCCATCAGTAGAGGGACAGGGAGTGGAGAAAAACTGTTTTTT.